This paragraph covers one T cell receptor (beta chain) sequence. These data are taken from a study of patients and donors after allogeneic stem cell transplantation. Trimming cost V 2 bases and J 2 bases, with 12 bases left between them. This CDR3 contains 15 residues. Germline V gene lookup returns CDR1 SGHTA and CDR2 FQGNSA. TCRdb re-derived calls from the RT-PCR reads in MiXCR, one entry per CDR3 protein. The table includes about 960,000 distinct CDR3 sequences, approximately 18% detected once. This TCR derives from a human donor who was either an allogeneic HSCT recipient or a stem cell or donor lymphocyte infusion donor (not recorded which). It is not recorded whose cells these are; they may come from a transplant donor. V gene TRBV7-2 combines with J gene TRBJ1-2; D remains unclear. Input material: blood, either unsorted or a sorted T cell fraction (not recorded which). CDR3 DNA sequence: TGTGCCAGCAGCTTACTACGGCTTACCAACTATGGCTACACCTTC. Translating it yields CASSLLRLTNYGYTF.